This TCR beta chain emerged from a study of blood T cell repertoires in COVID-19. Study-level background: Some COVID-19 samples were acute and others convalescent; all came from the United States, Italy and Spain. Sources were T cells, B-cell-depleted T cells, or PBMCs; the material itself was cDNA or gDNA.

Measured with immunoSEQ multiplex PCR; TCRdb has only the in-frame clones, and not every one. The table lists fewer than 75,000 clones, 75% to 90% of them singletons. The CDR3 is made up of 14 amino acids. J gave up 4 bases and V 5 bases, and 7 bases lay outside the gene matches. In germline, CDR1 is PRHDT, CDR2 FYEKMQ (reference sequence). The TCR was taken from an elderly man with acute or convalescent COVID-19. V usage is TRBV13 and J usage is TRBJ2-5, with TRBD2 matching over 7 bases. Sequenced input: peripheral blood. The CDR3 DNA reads TGTGCCAGCAGCCGAAGCGGGAACGGAGAGACCCAGTACTTC. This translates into CASSRSGNGETQYF.